This T cell receptor (beta chain) stems from a study of identifying expanded T cells in peripheral blood. In regard to this clone: Its antigen is undetermined.

During the collection period, no donor immune events like infections were recorded. The V and J ends lost 11 bases and 8 bases respectively, with 21 bases between them. The CDR3 has 13 amino acids. Germline V gene data show CDR1 as LNHDA and CDR2 as SQIVND (reference sequence). Study findings and constraints: Clone count variance between approximately two-week samples rose with total template count. About 1.2 clones differed between technical replicates, versus about 15 and 19 over time.

Produced via immunoSEQ multiplex PCR; TCRdb's table is partial and in-frame only. The repertoire holds about 52,000 clones, with approximately 80% as singletons. V usage is TRBV19 and J usage is TRBJ1-1; perhaps TRBD1 as D (5 bases). This sequence originates from a person aged 18 to 75 in good health. Sequences were obtained from blood. As DNA, the CDR3 is TGTGCCTCCATAACGGGGGGGAGTAGAGAAGCTTTCTTT. It is translated as CASITGGSREAFF.